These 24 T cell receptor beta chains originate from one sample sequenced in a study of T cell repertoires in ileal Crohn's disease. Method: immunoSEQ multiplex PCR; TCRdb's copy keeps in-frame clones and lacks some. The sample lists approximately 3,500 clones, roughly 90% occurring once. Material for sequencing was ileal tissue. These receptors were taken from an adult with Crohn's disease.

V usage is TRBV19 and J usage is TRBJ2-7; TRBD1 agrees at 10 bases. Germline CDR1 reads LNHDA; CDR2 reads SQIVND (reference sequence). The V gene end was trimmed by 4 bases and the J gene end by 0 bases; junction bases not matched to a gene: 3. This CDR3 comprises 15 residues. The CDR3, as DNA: TGTGCCAGTAGTACCCGGACAGGGGGCTCCTACGAGCAGTACTTC. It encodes CASSTRTGGSYEQYF.

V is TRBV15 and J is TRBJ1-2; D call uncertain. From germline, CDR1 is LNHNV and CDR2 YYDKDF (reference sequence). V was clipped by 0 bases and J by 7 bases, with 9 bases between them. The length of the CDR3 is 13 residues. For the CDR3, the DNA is TGTGCCACCAGCAGAGATCGGGGTATTGGCTACACCTTC. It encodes CATSRDRGIGYTF.

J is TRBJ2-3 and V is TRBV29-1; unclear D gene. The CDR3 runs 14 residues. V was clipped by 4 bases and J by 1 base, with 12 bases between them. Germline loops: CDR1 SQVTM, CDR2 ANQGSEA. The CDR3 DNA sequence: TGCAGCGTTGTGTACAGCCCTGGCACAGATACGCAGTATTTT. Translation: CSVVYSPGTDTQYF.

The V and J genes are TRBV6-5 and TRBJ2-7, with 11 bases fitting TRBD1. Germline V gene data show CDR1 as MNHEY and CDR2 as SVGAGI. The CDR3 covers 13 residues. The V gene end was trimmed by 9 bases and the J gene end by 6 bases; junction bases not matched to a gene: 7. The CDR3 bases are TGTGCCAGTAAGGGGACAGGGGGAAGCGAGCAGTACTTC. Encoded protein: CASKGTGGSEQYF.

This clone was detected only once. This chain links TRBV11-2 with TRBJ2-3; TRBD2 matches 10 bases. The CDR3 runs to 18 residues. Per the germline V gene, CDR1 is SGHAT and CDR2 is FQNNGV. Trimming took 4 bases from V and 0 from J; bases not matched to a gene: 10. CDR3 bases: TGTGCCAGCAGCTCCCGTATGACTAGCGGGTATAGCACAGATACGCAGTATTTT. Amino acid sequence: CASSSRMTSGYSTDTQYF.

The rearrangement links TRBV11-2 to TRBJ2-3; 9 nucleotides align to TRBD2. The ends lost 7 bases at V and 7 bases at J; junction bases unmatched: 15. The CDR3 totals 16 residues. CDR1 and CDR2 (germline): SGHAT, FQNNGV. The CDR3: CASIPQREAGRHTQYF. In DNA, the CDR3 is TGTGCCAGCATCCCACAGCGGGAGGCCGGAAGACATACGCAGTATTTT.

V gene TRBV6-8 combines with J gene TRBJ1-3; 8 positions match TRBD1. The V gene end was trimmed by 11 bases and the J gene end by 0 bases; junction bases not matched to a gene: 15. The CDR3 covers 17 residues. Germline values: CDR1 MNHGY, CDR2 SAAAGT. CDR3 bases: TGTGCCCCCATGTACGACAGGGGTAACTACTCTGGAAACACCATATATTTT. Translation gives CAPMYDRGNYSGNTIYF.

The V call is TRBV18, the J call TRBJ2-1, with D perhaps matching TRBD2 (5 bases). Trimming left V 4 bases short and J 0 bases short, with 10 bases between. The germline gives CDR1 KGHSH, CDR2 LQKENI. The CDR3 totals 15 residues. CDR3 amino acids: CASSLLRASYNEQFF. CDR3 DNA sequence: TGTGCCAGCTCACTCCTGCGGGCCTCCTACAATGAGCAGTTCTTC.

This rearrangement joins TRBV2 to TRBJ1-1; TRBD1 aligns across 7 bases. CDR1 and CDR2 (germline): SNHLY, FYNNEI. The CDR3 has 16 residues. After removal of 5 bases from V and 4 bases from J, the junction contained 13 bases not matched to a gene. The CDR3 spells CASSTRGRPGGTEAFF. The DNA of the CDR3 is TGTGCCAGCAGTACGAGGGGGCGGCCGGGTGGCACTGAAGCTTTCTTT.

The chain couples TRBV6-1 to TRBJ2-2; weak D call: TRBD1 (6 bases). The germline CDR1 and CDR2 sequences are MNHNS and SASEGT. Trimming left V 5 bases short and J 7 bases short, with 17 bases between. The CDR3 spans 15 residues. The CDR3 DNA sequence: TGTGCCAGCAGTTCGGCCGGGACACGGATCGGGGAGCTGTTTTTT. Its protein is CASSSAGTRIGELFF.

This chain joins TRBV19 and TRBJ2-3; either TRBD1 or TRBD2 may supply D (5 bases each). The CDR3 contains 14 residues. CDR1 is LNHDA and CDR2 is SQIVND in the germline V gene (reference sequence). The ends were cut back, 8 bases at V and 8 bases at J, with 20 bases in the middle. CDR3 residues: CASATGTQISTQYF. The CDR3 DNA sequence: TGTGCCAGTGCTACCGGGACCCAGATTAGTACGCAGTATTTT.

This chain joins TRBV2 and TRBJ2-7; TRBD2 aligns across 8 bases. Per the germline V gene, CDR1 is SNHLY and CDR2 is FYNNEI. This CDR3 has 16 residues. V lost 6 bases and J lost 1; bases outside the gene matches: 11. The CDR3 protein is CASRRESGGRSYEQYF. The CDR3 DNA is TGTGCCAGCAGGCGGGAAAGCGGGGGCCGATCCTACGAGCAGTACTTC.

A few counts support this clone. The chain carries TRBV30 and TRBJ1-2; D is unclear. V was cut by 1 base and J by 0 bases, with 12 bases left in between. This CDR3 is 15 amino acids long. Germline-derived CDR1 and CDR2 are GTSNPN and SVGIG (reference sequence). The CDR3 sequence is CAWSGWVLPNYGYTF. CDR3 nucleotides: TGTGCCTGGAGTGGGTGGGTACTTCCTAACTATGGCTACACCTTC.

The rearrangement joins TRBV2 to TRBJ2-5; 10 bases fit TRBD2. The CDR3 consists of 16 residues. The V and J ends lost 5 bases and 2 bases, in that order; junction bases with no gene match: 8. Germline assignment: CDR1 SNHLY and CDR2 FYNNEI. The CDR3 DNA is TGTGCCAGCAGTAGCCGACTAGCGGGCGCTCAAGAGACCCAGTACTTC. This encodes CASSSRLAGAQETQYF. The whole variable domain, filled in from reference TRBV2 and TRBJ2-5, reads EPEVTQTPSHQVTQMGQEVILRCVPISNHLYFYWYRQILGQKVEFLVSFYNNEISEKSEIFDDQFSVERPDGSNFTLKIRSTKLEDSAMYFCASSSRLAGAQETQYFGPGTRLLVL.

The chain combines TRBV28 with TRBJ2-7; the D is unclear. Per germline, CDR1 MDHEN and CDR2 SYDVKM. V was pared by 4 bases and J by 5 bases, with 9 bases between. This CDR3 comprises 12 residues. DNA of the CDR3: TGTGCCAGCAGTTACCGCCCCCACGAGCAGTACTTC. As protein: CASSYRPHEQYF.

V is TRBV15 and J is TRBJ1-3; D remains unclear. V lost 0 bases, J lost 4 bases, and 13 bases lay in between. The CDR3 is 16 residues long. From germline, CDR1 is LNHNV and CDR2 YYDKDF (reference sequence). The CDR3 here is CATSRDPRYQGNTIYF. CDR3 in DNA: TGTGCCACCAGCAGAGATCCCCGATATCAAGGAAACACCATATATTTT.

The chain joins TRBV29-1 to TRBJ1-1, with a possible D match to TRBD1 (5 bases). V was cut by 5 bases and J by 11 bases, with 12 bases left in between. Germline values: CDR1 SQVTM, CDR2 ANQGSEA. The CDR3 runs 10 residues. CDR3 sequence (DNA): TGCAGCGTTTTTACGGGGGAGGCTTTCTTT. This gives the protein CSVFTGEAFF.

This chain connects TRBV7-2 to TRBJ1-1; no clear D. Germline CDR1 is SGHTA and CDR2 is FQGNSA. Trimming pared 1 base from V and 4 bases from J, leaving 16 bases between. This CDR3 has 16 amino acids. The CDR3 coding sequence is TGTGCCAGCAGCTTAGAAGCGGCGGGCCTCGGCACTGAAGCTTTCTTT. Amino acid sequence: CASSLEAAGLGTEAFF.

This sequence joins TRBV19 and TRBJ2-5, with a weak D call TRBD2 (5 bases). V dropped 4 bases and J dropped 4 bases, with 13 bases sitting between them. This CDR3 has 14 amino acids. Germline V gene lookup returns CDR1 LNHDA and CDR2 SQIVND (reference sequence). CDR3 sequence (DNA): TGTGCCAGTAGTACGCCCTACCGGGGAGAGACCCAGTACTTC. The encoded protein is CASSTPYRGETQYF.

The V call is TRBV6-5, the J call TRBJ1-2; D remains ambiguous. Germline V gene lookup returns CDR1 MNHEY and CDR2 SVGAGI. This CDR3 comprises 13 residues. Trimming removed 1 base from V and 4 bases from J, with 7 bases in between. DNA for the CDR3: TGTGCCAGCAGTTACTGGCGGTCCTATGGCTACACCTTC. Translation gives CASSYWRSYGYTF.

CDR3 DNA sequence: TGCGCCAGCAGCTCCCAAACAGGGAACCAAGAGACCCAGTACTTC. The encoded protein is CASSSQTGNQETQYF. The V and J genes are TRBV5-1 and TRBJ2-5; D possibly corresponds to TRBD1 (6 bases). The CDR3 is 15 amino acids. The V gene's germline CDR1 is SGHRS and CDR2 YFSETQ. Trimming pared 3 bases from V and 0 bases from J, leaving 12 bases between.

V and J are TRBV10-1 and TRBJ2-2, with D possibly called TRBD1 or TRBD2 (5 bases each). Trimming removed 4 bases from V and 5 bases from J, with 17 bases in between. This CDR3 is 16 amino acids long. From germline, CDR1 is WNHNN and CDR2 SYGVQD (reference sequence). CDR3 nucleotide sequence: TGCGCCAGCAGTGGGGACCCTACCTCGGTTACCGGGGAGCTGTTTTTT. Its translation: CASSGDPTSVTGELFF.

CDR3 in DNA: TGTGCCAGCAGCTCTCTGCGACACGGCAGCACAGATACGCAGTATTTT. Its protein product is CASSSLRHGSTDTQYF. The chain has TRBV7-9 and TRBJ2-3; no firm D call. The CDR3 covers 16 residues. Germline-derived CDR1 and CDR2 are SEHNR and FQNEAQ (reference sequence). V was trimmed by 4 bases and J by 0 bases, leaving 14 bases between them. The full variable domain, its missing parts supplied by reference TRBV7-9 and TRBJ2-3, is DTGVSQNPRHKITKRGQNVTFRCDPISEHNRLYWYRQTLGQGPEFLTYFQNEAQLEKSRLLSDRFSAERPKGSFSTLEIQRTEQGDSAMYLCASSSLRHGSTDTQYFGPGTRLTVL.

The CDR3 protein is CASSQGRSLAGVTDTQYF. The CDR3 DNA reads TGCGCCAGCAGCCAAGGCCGATCGCTAGCGGGAGTTACAGATACGCAGTATTTT. The rearrangement joins TRBV4-1 to TRBJ2-3; 10 bases are a match to TRBD2. The CDR3 is made up of 18 amino acids. Germline CDR1 MGHRA, CDR2 YSYEKL. Unmatched junction bases numbered 10, after V lost 1 base and J lost 3 bases.